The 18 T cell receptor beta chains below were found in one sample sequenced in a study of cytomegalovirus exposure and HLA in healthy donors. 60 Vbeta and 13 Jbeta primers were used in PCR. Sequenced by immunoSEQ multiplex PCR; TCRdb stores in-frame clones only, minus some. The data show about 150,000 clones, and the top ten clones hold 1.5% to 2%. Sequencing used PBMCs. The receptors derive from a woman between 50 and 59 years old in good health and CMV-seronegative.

CDR3 residues: CASSSSGATYNEQFF. CDR3 DNA sequence: TGCGCCAGCAGCTCAAGCGGGGCAACCTACAATGAGCAGTTCTTC. J is TRBJ2-1 and V is TRBV5-1; 7 bases line up with TRBD2. The germline V gene encodes CDR1 SGHRS and CDR2 YFSETQ. The CDR3 is 15 residues long. The J segment lost 2 bases and the V segment lost 3 bases, leaving 5 bases of the junction unmatched.

This CDR3 is CASSLKDTAYGYTF. CDR3 nucleotide sequence: TGTGCCAGCAGCCTTAAGGACACGGCCTATGGCTACACCTTC. V is TRBV7-8 and J is TRBJ1-2; D is possibly TRBD1 (5 bases). Germline V gene data show CDR1 as SGHVS and CDR2 as FQNEAQ. The V end lost 5 bases, the J end lost 4 bases, and 14 bases lay between the germline ends. The CDR3 runs 14 residues. Combining the CDR3 with reference TRBV7-8 and TRBJ1-2 gives the whole variable domain GAGVSQSPRYKVAKRGQDVALRCDPISGHVSLFWYQQALGQGPEFLTYFQNEAQLDKSGLPSDRFFAERPEGSVSTLKIQRTQQEDSAVYLCASSLKDTAYGYTFGSGTRLTVV.

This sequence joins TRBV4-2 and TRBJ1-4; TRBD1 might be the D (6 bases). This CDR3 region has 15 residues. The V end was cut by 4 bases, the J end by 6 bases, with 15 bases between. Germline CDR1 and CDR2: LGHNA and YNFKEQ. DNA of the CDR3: TGTGCCAGCAGCCGGGGAGGGGACACGGATGAAAAACTGTTTTTT. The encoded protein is CASSRGGDTDEKLFF.

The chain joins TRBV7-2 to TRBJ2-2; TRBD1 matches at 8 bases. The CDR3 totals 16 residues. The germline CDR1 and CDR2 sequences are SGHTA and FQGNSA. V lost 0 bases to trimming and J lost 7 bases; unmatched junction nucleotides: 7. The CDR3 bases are TGTGCCAGCAGCTTAGCCGTCTCGACAGGGGTCGGGGAGCTGTTTTTT. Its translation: CASSLAVSTGVGELFF.

The CDR3 spells CASSPARQGARNSPLHF. CDR3 coding DNA: TGTGCCAGTAGCCCGGCCCGGCAGGGGGCAAGAAATTCACCCCTCCACTTT. The gene calls are TRBV19 and TRBJ1-6; 8 bases are a match to TRBD1. CDR1 is LNHDA and CDR2 is SQIVND in the germline V gene (reference sequence). V lost 6 bases and J lost 7; bases outside the gene matches: 14. This CDR3 spans 17 amino acids.

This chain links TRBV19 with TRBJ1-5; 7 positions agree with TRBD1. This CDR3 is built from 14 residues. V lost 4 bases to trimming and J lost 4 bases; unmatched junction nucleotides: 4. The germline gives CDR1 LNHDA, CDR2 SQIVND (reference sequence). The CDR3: CASSTGQSNQPQHF. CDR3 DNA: TGTGCCAGTAGTACGGGACAGTCTAATCAGCCCCAGCATTTT.

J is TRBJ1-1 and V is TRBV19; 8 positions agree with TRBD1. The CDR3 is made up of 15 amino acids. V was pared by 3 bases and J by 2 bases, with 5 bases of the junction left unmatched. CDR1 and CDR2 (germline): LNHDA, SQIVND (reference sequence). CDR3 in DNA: TGTGCCAGTAGTATTCAGGGGGCGGTTAACACTGAAGCTTTCTTT. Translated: CASSIQGAVNTEAFF. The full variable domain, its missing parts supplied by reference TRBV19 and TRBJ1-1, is DGGITQSPKYLFRKEGQNVTLSCEQNLNHDAMYWYRQDPGQGLRLIYYSQIVNDFQKGDIAEGYSVSREKKESFPLTVTSAQKNPTAFYLCASSIQGAVNTEAFFGQGTRLTVV.

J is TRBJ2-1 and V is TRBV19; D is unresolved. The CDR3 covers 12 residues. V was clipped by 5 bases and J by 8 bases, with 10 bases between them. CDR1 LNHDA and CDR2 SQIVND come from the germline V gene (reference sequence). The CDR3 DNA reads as TGTGCCAGTAGTCCAGGTTGGGATGAGCAGTTCTTC. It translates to CASSPGWDEQFF.

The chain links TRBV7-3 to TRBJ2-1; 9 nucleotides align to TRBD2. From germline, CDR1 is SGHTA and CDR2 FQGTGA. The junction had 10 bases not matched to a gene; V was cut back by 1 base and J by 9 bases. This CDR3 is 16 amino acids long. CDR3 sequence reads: CASSLIVSGSAGEQFF. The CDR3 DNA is TGTGCCAGCAGCTTAATAGTTAGCGGGAGTGCCGGTGAGCAGTTCTTC.

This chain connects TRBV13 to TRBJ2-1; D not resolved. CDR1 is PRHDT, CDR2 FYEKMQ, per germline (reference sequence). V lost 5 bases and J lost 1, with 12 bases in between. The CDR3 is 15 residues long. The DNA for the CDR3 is TGTGCCAGCAGCCAAACTCTCCTTTCCTACAATGAGCAGTTCTTC. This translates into CASSQTLLSYNEQFF.

The CDR3 spells CASSAQLMSNQPQHF. The DNA of the CDR3 is TGTGCCAGCAGCGCCCAACTGATGAGCAATCAGCCCCAGCATTTT. The chain carries TRBV4-2 and TRBJ1-5; D not certain. The V and J ends lost 5 bases and 1 base respectively, with 12 bases between them. The germline V gene has CDR1 LGHNA and CDR2 YNFKEQ. This CDR3 is built from 15 residues.

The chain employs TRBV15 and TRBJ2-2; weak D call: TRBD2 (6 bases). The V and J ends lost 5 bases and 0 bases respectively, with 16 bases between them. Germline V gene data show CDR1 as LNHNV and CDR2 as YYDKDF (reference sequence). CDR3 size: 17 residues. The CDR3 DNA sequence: TGTGCCACCAGCGAGTACATTAGCGGAACGAACACCGGGGAGCTGTTTTTT. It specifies CATSEYISGTNTGELFF. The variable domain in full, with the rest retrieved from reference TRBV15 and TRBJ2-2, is DAMVIQNPRYQVTQFGKPVTLSCSQTLNHNVMYWYQQKSSQAPKLLFHYYDKDFNNEADTPDNFQSRRPNTSFCFLDIRSPGLGDTAMYLCATSEYISGTNTGELFFGEGSRLTVL.

CDR3 in amino acids: CASSMGAGWTGELFF. The CDR3 coding sequence is TGTGCCAGTAGTATGGGGGCAGGGTGGACCGGGGAGCTGTTTTTT. The V call is TRBV19, the J call TRBJ2-2, with D possibly TRBD1 on 6 matching bases. The CDR3 sequence is 15 residues long. V lost 3 bases and J 5 bases, leaving 13 bases between the germline ends. Per the germline V gene, CDR1 is LNHDA and CDR2 is SQIVND (reference sequence).

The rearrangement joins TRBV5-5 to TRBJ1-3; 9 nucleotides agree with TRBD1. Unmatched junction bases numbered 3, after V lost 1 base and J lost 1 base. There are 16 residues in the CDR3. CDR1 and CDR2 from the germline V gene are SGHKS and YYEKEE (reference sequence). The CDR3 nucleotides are TGTGCCAGCAGCTTGACCGGGACAGGGTCTGGAAACACCATATATTTT. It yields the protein CASSLTGTGSGNTIYF.

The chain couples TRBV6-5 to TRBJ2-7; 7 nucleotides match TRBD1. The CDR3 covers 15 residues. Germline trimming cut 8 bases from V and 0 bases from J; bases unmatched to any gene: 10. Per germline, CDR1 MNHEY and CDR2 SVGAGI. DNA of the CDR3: TGTGCCAGCCGACAAGGACAGGCGCCCTCCTACGAGCAGTACTTC. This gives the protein CASRQGQAPSYEQYF.

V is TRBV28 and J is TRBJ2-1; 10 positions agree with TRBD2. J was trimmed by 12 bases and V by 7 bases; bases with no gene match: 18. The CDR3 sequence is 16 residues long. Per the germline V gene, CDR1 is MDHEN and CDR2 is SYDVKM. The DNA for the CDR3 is TGTGCCAGCATTCCTGGGTTAGCGGGAGGCCTAGCGGGGCAGTTCTTC. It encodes CASIPGLAGGLAGQFF.

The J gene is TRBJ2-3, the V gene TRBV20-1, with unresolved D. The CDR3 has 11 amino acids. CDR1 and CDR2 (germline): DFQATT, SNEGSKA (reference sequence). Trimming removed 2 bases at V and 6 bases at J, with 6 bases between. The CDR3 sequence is CSARLTDTQYF. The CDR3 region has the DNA TGCAGTGCTAGACTAACCGATACGCAGTATTTT.

The CDR3 DNA is TGTGCTAGTAGCCGGGGGGCGACAGAGAATTCACCCCTCCACTTT. Its protein product is CASSRGATENSPLHF. The chain carries TRBV12-5 and TRBJ1-6; perhaps TRBD1 as D (6 bases). Between the trimmed V and J ends, which lost 8 bases and 7 bases, there was a span of 18 bases. The CDR3 is 15 residues long. Germline CDR1 reads LGHNT; CDR2 reads FRNRAP.